This TCR beta chain was obtained from a study of OX40 agonist ivuxolimab in advanced cancers. Across the study: Previous treatment with anti-PD-1, anti-PD-L1 or anti-CTLA-4 therapy was allowed; roughly 40% had received some.

As for this clone: The antigen remains undetermined.

Whole-study results and caveats: At 0.1 to 3.0 mg/kg and by week 6, clonal expansion occurred in CD4+ and CD8+ blood T cells.

Only in-frame clones appear in the TCRdb table, and some are missing; sequencing was by immunoSEQ multiplex PCR. The table includes tens of thousands of clones, around 94% detected once. J was trimmed by 6 bases and V by 0 bases; bases with no gene match: 3. Germline V gene data show CDR1 as SGDLS and CDR2 as YYNGEE. The CDR3 length is 15 residues. The specimen comprised CD4+ or CD8+ T cells sorted from blood, sampled in a trial of the OX40 agonist ivuxolimab. The receptor was isolated from an adult with an advanced solid tumor such as melanoma, head and neck, liver or kidney cancer. The chain employs TRBV9 and TRBJ2-2; the match to TRBD2 covers 9 bases. Here the CDR3 reads CASSVGGRAAGELFF. The CDR3 nucleotides are TGTGCCAGCAGCGTAGGCGGGAGGGCCGCCGGGGAGCTGTTTTTT.